A selection of T cell receptor beta chains follows, all from one sample in a study of monozygotic twins with inflammatory bowel disease. TCRdb reprocessed the 5' RACE reads and stores each CDR3 protein as one record, lacking DNA. Listed are approximately 120,000 distinct CDR3 sequences; around an eighth falls within the top ten. Sequencing was performed on blood. The source of these receptors is a human donor with ulcerative colitis or Crohn's disease, or a healthy co-twin of an affected twin (not recorded which). The CDR3 runs from the conserved cysteine through the conserved F or W.

TRBV13	TRBJ2-1	CASQFRGRPYNEQFF
TRBV7-8	TRBJ1-1	CASSPPLRMSTEAFF
TRBV29-1	TRBJ2-5	CSVEDYTHQETQYF
TRBV2	TRBJ1-4	CASSVRIEEKLFF
TRBV28	TRBJ1-1	CASSDSLRVGAALNTEAFF
TRBV5-5	TRBJ2-1	CASSLTGVVHEQFF
TRBV5-1	TRBJ2-7	CASSLSTGSYEQYF
TRBV5-1	TRBJ1-1	CASSREGNTEAFF
TRBV27	TRBJ1-1	CASSFLGKTEAFF
TRBV7-2	TRBJ2-7	CASSPFSRNEQYF
TRBV5-6	TRBJ1-6	CASSLVLGQAPLHF
TRBV20-1	TRBJ2-2	CSARDPLGTGELFF
TRBV7-9	TRBJ2-2	CASSLRRDGRVGELFF
TRBV20-1	TRBJ2-1	CSARDRLAGAGEQFF
TRBV20-1	TRBJ2-1	CSADLLAGGDNEQFF
TRBV15	TRBJ2-6	CATSGKYSGANVLTF
TRBV12-3/TRBV12-4	TRBJ2-1	CASSSGGRAYNEQFF
TRBV4-3	TRBJ1-3	CASSQDVPGDLGGNTIYF
TRBV23-1	TRBJ2-5	CASSQFDRGQETQYF
TRBV18	TRBJ1-1	CASSPRTGTEAFF
TRBV18	TRBJ2-5	CASSTRPEETQYF
TRBV7-2	TRBJ2-5	CASSPSPDFQETQYF
TRBV7-9	TRBJ2-5	CASSLPGGLAETQYF
TRBV3-1	TRBJ2-5	CASSQESGETQYF
TRBV10-3	TRBJ2-5	CAISESVGSQETQYF
TRBV5-1	TRBJ1-6	CASSLGDLSSPLHF
TRBV5-4	TRBJ1-3	CASSSTVSSGNTIYF
TRBV6-5	TRBJ2-1	CASSYSLVLGHEQFF
TRBV5-1	TRBJ2-7	CASSLDEGTQGF
TRBV7-9	TRBJ2-7	CASSLGQIPYEQYF
TRBV7-2	TRBJ2-7	CASSPQDGSYEQYF
TRBV7-9	TRBJ2-3	CASSFVYQDTQYF
TRBV5-1	TRBJ2-1	CASSLLGYNEQFF
TRBV6-2/TRBV6-3	TRBJ2-1	CASSDGLAGSSYNEQFF
TRBV15	TRBJ2-2	CATSRNWGENTGELFF
TRBV12-3/TRBV12-4	TRBJ2-7	CASSNPGRVYEQYF
TRBV5-6	TRBJ2-1	CASRPGQGYNEQFF
TRBV7-8	TRBJ2-7	CASSLGGQGSYYEQYF
TRBV6-5	TRBJ2-5	CASSSQLAGQETQYF
TRBV19	TRBJ2-6	CASTQLSSGANVLTF
TRBV28	TRBJ2-2	CASSLPRTGELFF
TRBV11-2	TRBJ2-3	CASSRPGLATDTQYF
TRBV28	TRBJ2-5	CASRRIDRAETQYF
TRBV20-1	TRBJ1-2	CSAATSDYGYTF
TRBV20-1	TRBJ1-4	CSATRDRAVHEKLFF
TRBV24-1	TRBJ2-1	CATSDLDPSSYNEQFF
TRBV27	TRBJ1-2	CASSLSPRQGHGYTF
TRBV18	TRBJ1-3	CASSPDSSSGNTIYF
TRBV19	TRBJ2-7	CASKTSGSYEQYF
TRBV7-8	TRBJ1-1	CASRPPEYTEAFF
TRBV7-9	TRBJ1-1	CASSLDLRGTEAFF